This T cell receptor beta chain was sequenced during a study of blood T cell repertoires in COVID-19 (dated by TCRdb to the early 2020s). For context, the study as a whole: Collaborator samples came from the United States, Italy and Spain and covered acute and convalescent phases of COVID-19. The prospective study material was composed of cDNA or gDNA derived from T cells, B-cell-depleted T cells, or PBMCs. Deeply sampled blood TCRbeta repertoires from subjects exposed to, actively infected with, or recovered from COVID-19 were included in the dataset. A freely available public database, intended as a resource for researchers studying the immune response to SARS-CoV-2, is where the repertoires were released. The samples were drawn from the first 160 participants of the ongoing ImmuneRACE study and from 950 to 1,500 subjects provided by 6 global collaborators. The sample metadata nearly always contained a de-identified subject ID, COVID-19 status, age in years and sex. Where HLA class I and class II types were available, the types were taken from metadata supplied by the sample provider, not from assay-based typing.

Another Seattle source contributed samples from volunteer blood donors who had recovered from COVID-19. Each collaborating institution followed its own protocols to collect whole blood in K2EDTA tubes. For TCRbeta analysis, collaborators shipped samples in one of three forms: frozen whole blood, isolated PBMCs, or DNA extracted from either of those sample types. Overall study results and their limits: How much clinical and demographic metadata was included differed by source and by participant, and the metadata was provided uncurated.

The immunoSEQ Assay, a bias-controlled multiplex PCR, was used to amplify TCRbeta CDR3 regions from genomic DNA. Per the authors' processing: The number of nucleated cells in each sample was estimated from the amplification of reference gene primers within the assay. To quantify the absolute abundance of each unique TCRbeta CDR3 rearrangement, sequence reads were collapsed and filtered. For each sample, productive Simpson clonality was calculated by taking the square root of Simpson's diversity index across productive rearrangements. As stored in TCRdb, this immuneACCESS dataset retains in-frame rearrangements with V and J assigned. A fraction of the clones does not appear; measured against another copy, unresolved V genes explain less than half of the discrepancy, and the remainder lacks a known reason. V and J calls and clone size are as listed in that table; D and trimming were resolved from the DNA. The sample profile shows around 370,000 clones; more than 75% of them were found once. Roughly 3.3% of the sample is held by the ten biggest clonotypes.

Trimming takes 5 bases off V and 8 bases off J; junction bases not matched to a gene: 5. Including cysteine and phenylalanine, the CDR3 has 13 amino acids. Here the CDR3 DNA is all that survives: 39 bases in frame from base 1. Looking up the germline V gene yields CDR1 MRHNA and CDR2 SNTAGT. In regard to this clone: Its target antigen remains unknown. No much larger clone exists at a distance of one base, and base qualities are not known.

The clonotype was recovered from a young woman who had recovered from COVID-19. The receptor chain draws on TRBV6-4 and TRBJ2-1, and 8 junction bases match TRBD2. The sample taken for sequencing was peripheral blood. The base sequence is TGTGCCAGCAGTAAGCGGGAGACCGATGAGCAGTTCTTC. Its protein is CASSKRETDEQFF.